This T cell receptor beta chain emerged from a study of STAT3 mutations in large granular lymphocyte leukemia. Study-wide background: Among longitudinally sequenced T-LGLL patients, roughly half had canonical activating STAT3 mutations detected.

Germline CDR1 reads LNHDA; CDR2 reads SQIVND (reference sequence). CDR3 size: 13 residues. V trimming: 7 bases; J trimming: 4 bases; junction bases outside the gene matches: 3. General study findings and limits: Every T-LGLL patient had at least one immunodominant TCRbeta clonotype. Clonal expansion was inferred from other time points because no sample existed at each clone's first appearance. Treatment regimens differed across patients between samplings. After therapy, about 35% of the 18 patients switched clonotypes, all new clones STAT3 wild type.

Some clones are missing from TCRdb's copy, which holds only in-frame ones; the method was immunoSEQ multiplex PCR. The repertoire holds about 15,000 clones, with nearly 95% as singletons. Comment on this clone: Its target is unknown.

J is TRBJ1-1 and V is TRBV19, with 10 bases identical to TRBD1. The sequencing input was peripheral blood mononuclear cells. The receptor was derived from a woman aged 50 to 60 with T-cell large granular lymphocyte leukemia. Some clones in this sample may be carry-over from other donors' samples. The CDR3 sequence is CASTWTGGTEAFF. DNA for the CDR3: TGTGCCAGTACTTGGACAGGGGGCACTGAAGCTTTCTTT.